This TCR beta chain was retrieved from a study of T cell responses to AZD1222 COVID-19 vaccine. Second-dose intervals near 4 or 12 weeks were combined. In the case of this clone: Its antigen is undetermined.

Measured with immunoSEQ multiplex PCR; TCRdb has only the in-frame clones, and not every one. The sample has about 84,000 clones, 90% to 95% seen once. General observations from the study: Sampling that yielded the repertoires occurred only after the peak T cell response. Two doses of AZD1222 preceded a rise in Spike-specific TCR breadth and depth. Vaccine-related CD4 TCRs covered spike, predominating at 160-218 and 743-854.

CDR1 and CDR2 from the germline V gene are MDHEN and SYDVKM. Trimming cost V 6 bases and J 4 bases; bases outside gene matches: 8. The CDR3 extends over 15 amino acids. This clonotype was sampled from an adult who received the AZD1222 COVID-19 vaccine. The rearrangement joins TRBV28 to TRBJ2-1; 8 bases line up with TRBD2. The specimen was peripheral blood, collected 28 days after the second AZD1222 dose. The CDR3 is CASSSPGLGYNEQFF. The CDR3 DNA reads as TGTGCCAGCAGCTCTCCGGGACTAGGTTACAATGAGCAGTTCTTC.